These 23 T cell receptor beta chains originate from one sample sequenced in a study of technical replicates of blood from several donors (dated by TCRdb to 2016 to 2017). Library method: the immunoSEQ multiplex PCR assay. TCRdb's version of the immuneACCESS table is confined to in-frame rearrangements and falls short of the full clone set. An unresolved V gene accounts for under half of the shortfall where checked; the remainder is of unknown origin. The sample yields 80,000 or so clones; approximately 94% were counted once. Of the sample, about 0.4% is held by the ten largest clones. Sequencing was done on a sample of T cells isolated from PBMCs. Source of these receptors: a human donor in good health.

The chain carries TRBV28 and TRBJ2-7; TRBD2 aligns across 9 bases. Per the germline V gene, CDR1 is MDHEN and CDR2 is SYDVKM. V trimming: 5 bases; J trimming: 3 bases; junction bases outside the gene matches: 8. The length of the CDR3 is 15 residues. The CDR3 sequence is CASSPGVAGVYEQYF. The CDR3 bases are TGTGCCAGCAGTCCCGGGGTAGCGGGAGTCTACGAGCAGTACTTC.

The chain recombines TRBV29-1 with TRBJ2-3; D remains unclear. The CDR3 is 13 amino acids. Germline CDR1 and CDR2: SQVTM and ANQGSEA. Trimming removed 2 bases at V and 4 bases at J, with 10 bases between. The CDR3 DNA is TGCAGCGTTGAAAGCTCACGAGCAGATACGCAGTATTTT. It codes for CSVESSRADTQYF.

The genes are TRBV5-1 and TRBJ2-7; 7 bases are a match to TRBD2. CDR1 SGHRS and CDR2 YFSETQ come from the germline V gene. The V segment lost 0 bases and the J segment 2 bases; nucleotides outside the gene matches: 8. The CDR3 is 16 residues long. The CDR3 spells CASSLAMGGMPYEQYF. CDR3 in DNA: TGCGCCAGCAGCTTGGCCATGGGGGGGATGCCCTACGAGCAGTACTTC. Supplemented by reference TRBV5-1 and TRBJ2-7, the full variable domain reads KAGVTQTPRYLIKTRGQQVTLSCSPISGHRSVSWYQQTPGQGLQFLFEYFSETQRNKGNFPGRFSGRQFSNSRSEMNVSTLELGDSALYLCASSLAMGGMPYEQYFGPGTRLTVT.

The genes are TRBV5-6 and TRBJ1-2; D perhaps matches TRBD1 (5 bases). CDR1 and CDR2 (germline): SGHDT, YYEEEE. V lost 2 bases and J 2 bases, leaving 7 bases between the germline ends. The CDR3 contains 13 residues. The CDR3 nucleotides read TGTGCCAGCAGCTTCGGGGGAAACTATGGCTACACCTTC. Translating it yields CASSFGGNYGYTF.

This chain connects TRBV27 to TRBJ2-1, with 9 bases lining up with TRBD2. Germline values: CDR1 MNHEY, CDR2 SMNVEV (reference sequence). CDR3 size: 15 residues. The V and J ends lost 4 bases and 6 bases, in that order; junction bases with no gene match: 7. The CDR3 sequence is CASSSAAGGSNEQFF. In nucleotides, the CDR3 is TGTGCCAGCAGTTCCGCAGCGGGAGGAAGCAATGAGCAGTTCTTC.

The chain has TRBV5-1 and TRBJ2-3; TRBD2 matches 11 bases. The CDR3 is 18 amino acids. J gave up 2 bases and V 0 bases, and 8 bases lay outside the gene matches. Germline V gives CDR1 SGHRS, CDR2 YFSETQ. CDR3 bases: TGCGCCAGCAGCTTGGCAGCCCTAGCGGGGGGATTCACAGATACGCAGTATTTT. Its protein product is CASSLAALAGGFTDTQYF.

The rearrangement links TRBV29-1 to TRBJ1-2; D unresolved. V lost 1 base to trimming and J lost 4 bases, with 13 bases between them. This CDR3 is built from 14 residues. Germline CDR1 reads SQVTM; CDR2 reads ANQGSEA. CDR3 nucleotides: TGCAGCGTTGAAGCCGGGGATCACGGCTATGGCTACACCTTC. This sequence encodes CSVEAGDHGYGYTF.

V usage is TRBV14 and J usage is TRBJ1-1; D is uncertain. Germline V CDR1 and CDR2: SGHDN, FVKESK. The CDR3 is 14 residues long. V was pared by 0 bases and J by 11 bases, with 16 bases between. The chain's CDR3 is CASSQEYFRVQAFF. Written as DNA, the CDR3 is TGTGCCAGCAGCCAAGAATATTTTCGGGTTCAGGCTTTCTTT.

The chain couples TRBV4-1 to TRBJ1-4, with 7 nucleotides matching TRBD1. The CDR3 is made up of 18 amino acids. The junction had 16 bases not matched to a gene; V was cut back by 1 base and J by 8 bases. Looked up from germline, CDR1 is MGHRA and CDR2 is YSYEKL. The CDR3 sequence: CASSQVGQGVSPREKLFF. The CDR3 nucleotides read TGCGCCAGCAGCCAAGTAGGTCAGGGGGTCTCGCCTCGCGAAAAACTGTTTTTT.

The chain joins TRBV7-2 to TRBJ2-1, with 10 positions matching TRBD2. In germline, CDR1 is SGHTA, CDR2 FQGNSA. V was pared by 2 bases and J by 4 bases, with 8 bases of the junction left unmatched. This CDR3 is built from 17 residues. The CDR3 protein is CASSLTLAGGPYNEQFF. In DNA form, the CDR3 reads TGTGCCAGCAGCTTAACCTTAGCGGGAGGCCCTTACAATGAGCAGTTCTTC. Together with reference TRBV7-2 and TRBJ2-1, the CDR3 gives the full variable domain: GAGVSQSPSNKVTEKGKDVELRCDPISGHTALYWYRQSLGQGLEFLIYFQGNSAPDKSGLPSDRFSAERTGGSVSTLTIQRTQQEDSAVYLCASSLTLAGGPYNEQFFGPGTRLTVL.

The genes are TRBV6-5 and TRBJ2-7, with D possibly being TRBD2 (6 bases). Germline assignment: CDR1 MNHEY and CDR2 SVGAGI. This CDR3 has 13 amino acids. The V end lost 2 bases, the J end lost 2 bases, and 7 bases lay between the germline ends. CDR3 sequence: CASSYPGAYEQYF. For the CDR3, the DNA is TGTGCCAGCAGTTACCCGGGGGCCTACGAGCAGTACTTC.

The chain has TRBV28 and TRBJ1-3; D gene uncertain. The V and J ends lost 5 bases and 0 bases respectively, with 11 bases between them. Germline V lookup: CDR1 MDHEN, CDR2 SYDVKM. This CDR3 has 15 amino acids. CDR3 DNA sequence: TGTGCCAGCAGTCAGGAAGGTAGCTCTGGAAACACCATATATTTT. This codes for CASSQEGSSGNTIYF. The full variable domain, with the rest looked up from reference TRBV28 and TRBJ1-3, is DVKVTQSSRYLVKRTGEKVFLECVQDMDHENMFWYRQDPGLGLRLIYFSYDVKMKEKGDIPEGYSVSREKKERFSLILESASTNQTSMYLCASSQEGSSGNTIYFGEGSWLTVV.

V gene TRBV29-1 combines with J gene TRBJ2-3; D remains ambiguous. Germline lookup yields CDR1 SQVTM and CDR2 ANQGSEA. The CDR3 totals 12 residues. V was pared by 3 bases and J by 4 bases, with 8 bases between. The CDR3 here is CSVDSVADTQYF. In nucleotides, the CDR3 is TGCAGCGTTGACTCGGTCGCAGATACGCAGTATTTT.

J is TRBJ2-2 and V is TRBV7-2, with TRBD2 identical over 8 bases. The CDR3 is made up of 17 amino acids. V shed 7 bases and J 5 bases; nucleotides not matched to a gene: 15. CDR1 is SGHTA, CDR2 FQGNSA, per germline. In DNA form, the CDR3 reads TGTGCCAGCACCACCCCAGAACATCTAGCGGGTACCGGGGAGCTGTTTTTT. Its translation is CASTTPEHLAGTGELFF.

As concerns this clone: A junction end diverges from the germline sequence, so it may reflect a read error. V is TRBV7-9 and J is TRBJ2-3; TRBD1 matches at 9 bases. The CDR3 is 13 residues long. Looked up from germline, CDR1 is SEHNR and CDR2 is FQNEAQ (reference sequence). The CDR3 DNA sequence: TGTGCCAGCAGCTTATCGACCATGGGACAGGGCAATTTT. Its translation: CASSLSTMGQGNF.

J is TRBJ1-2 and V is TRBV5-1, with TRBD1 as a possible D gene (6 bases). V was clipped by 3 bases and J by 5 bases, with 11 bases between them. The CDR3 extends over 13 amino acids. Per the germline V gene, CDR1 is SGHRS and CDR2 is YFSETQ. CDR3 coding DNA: TGCGCCAGCAGCTCCACAGGGAATTATGGCTACACCTTC. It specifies CASSSTGNYGYTF.

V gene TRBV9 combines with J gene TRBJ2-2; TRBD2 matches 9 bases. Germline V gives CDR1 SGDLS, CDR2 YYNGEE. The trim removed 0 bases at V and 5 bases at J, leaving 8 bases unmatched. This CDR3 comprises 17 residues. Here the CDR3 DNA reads TGTGCCAGCAGCGTAGGATGGGTAGCGGGAGCTACCGGGGAGCTGTTTTTT. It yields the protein CASSVGWVAGATGELFF.

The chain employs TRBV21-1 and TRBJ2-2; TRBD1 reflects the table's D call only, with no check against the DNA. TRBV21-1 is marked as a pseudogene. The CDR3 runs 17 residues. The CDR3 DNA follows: TGTGCCAGCAGCAAACGCCGGGACAGGAGACTGACCGGGGAGCTGTTTTTT. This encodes CASSKRRDRRLTGELFF.

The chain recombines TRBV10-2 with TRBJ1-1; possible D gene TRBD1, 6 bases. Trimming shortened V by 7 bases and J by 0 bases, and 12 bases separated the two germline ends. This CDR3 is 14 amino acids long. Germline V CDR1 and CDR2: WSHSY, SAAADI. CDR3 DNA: TGCGCCAGCAACTCGAGGGGGATGAACACTGAAGCTTTCTTT. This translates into CASNSRGMNTEAFF.

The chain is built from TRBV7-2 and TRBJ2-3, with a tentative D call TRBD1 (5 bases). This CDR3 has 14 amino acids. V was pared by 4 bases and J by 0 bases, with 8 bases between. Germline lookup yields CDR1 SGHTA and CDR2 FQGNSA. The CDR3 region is CASSSGISTDTQYF. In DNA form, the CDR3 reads TGTGCCAGCAGCTCAGGGATAAGCACAGATACGCAGTATTTT.

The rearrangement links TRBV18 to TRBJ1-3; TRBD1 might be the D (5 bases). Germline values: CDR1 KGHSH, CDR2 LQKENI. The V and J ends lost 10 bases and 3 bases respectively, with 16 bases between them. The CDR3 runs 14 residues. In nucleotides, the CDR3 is TGTGCCACCGACAGACTTACTGATGGAAACACCATATATTTT. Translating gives CATDRLTDGNTIYF.

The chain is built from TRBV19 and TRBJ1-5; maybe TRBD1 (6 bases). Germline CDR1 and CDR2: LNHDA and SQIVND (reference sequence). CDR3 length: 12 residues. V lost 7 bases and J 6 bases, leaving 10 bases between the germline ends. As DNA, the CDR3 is TGTGCCAGTACCTCACAGGGTCAGCCCCAGCATTTT. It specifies CASTSQGQPQHF.

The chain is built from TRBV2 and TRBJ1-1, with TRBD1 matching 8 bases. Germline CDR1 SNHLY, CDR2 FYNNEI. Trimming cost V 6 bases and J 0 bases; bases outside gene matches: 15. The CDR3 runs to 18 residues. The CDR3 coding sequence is TGTGCCAGCAGCCTCATATCAGGGGGCGCGAGAGTGAACACTGAAGCTTTCTTT. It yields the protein CASSLISGGARVNTEAFF.